Presented here are 13 T cell receptor beta chains from one specimen sequenced in a study of OX40 agonist ivuxolimab in advanced cancers. The protocol was immunoSEQ multiplex PCR, while the TCRdb copy is restricted to in-frame clones and leaves out a portion. The sample consists of 90,000 to 150,000 clones, more than 80% of them appearing once. Sequenced material: CD4+ or CD8+ T cells sorted from blood, taken in a trial of the OX40 agonist ivuxolimab. These receptors were collected from an adult with an advanced solid tumor such as melanoma, head and neck, liver or kidney cancer.

The V call is TRBV4-1, the J call TRBJ1-1; weak D call: TRBD1 (5 bases). This CDR3 is 16 amino acids long. The V gene lost 1 base and the J gene lost 1 base, with 13 bases spanning the gap. The germline CDR1 and CDR2 sequences are MGHRA and YSYEKL. The CDR3 protein is CASSQVPGTANTEAFF. The CDR3 nucleotides read TGCGCCAGCAGCCAAGTACCCGGGACTGCGAACACTGAAGCTTTCTTT.

V is TRBV2 and J is TRBJ1-6, with 8 bases that match TRBD1. Losses at the gene ends were 6 bases for V and 7 bases for J; bases not matched to a gene: 5. The CDR3 is made up of 14 amino acids. Looked up from germline, CDR1 is SNHLY and CDR2 is FYNNEI. The chain's CDR3 is CASRKTGVNSPLHF. The CDR3 DNA reads as TGTGCCAGCAGGAAGACAGGGGTAAATTCACCCCTCCACTTT.

The count of this clone is one. The V and J genes are TRBV28 and TRBJ2-1, with TRBD2 matching 7 bases. The CDR3 length is 15 residues. V was pared by 6 bases and J by 4 bases, with 9 bases of the junction left unmatched. Germline assignment: CDR1 MDHEN and CDR2 SYDVKM. The CDR3 loop is CASSSDGTIYNEQFF. The CDR3 region has the DNA TGTGCCAGCAGCTCCGACGGGACTATTTACAATGAGCAGTTCTTC.

The V gene is TRBV18, the J gene TRBJ2-2, with D perhaps matching TRBD1 (6 bases). The CDR3 is made up of 16 amino acids. The germline gives CDR1 KGHSH, CDR2 LQKENI. Trimming took off 3 bases at V and 9 bases at J, with 20 bases between the two ends. The CDR3 region has the DNA TGTGCCAGCTCACCCGACGGGACAAGAAAGGGCCGGGAGCTGTTTTTT. This encodes CASSPDGTRKGRELFF.

This clone was seen only once. This chain uses TRBV6-5 with TRBJ2-1; unclear D gene. The CDR3 is 11 amino acids. Germline V gives CDR1 MNHEY, CDR2 SVGAGI. V lost 6 bases and J lost 4, with 4 bases in between. This chain's CDR3 is CASRAYNEQFF. The DNA of the CDR3 is TGTGCCAGCAGAGCATACAATGAGCAGTTCTTC.

This clone was detected once. V is TRBV28 and J is TRBJ2-7; a weak D match, TRBD1 (6 bases). The CDR3 contains 15 residues. The germline gives CDR1 MDHEN, CDR2 SYDVKM. V was cut by 6 bases and J by 1 base, with 16 bases left in between. Here the CDR3 DNA reads TGTGCCAGCAGCTCCGCCCGACAGGTGTCCTACGAGCAGTACTTC. Protein: CASSSARQVSYEQYF.

The chain couples TRBV28 to TRBJ2-3; 8 positions agree with TRBD2. The V segment lost 5 bases and the J segment 6 bases; nucleotides outside the gene matches: 13. The length of the CDR3 is 16 residues. Germline CDR1 reads MDHEN; CDR2 reads SYDVKM. In nucleotides, the CDR3 is TGTGCCAGCAGTGTCCGTAGCGGGGCTCCCCACGATACGCAGTATTTT. As protein: CASSVRSGAPHDTQYF.

The rearrangement links TRBV7-2 to TRBJ2-1; a possible D gene is TRBD2 (5 bases). The CDR3 covers 17 residues. Germline CDR1 and CDR2: SGHTA and FQGNSA. The V gene lost 0 bases and the J gene lost 1 base, with 13 bases spanning the gap. The CDR3 is CASSLATGRASYNEQFF. The CDR3 DNA sequence: TGTGCCAGCAGCTTAGCGACCGGGCGGGCGTCCTACAATGAGCAGTTCTTC.

The chain combines TRBV9 with TRBJ1-1, with a tentative D call TRBD1 (6 bases). The CDR3 is 14 residues long. V lost 5 bases and J lost 1, with 12 bases in between. CDR1 is SGDLS and CDR2 is YYNGEE in the germline V gene. CDR3 sequence reads: CASRGGQQNTEAFF. The CDR3 bases are TGTGCCAGCAGGGGAGGACAGCAGAACACTGAAGCTTTCTTT.

This clone appeared a single time. V gene TRBV5-1 combines with J gene TRBJ1-3, with TRBD1 matching over 7 bases. CDR1 is SGHRS and CDR2 is YFSETQ in the germline V gene. The CDR3 extends over 16 amino acids. J was trimmed by 2 bases and V by 4 bases; bases with no gene match: 9. CDR3 sequence: CASSETQGSAGNTIYF. The CDR3 DNA follows: TGCGCCAGCAGCGAGACACAGGGGTCGGCTGGAAACACCATATATTTT.

The rearrangement uses TRBV5-1 and TRBJ2-3; 8 positions agree with TRBD2. The germline CDR1 and CDR2 sequences are SGHRS and YFSETQ. The CDR3 totals 17 residues. V lost 3 bases to trimming and J lost 0 bases; unmatched junction nucleotides: 9. CDR3 sequence reads: CASSYTGTSGSTDTQYF. The CDR3 region has the DNA TGCGCCAGCAGCTATACAGGTACTAGCGGCAGCACAGATACGCAGTATTTT.

This chain joins TRBV6-6 and TRBJ2-3; D not resolved. The CDR3 has 12 residues. The V end was cut by 5 bases, the J end by 2 bases, with 5 bases between. CDR1 MNHNY and CDR2 SVGAGI come from the germline V gene (reference sequence). The CDR3 nucleotides are TGTGCCAGCAGTGACCCCACAGATACGCAGTATTTT. The encoded protein is CASSDPTDTQYF.

The V call is TRBV7-2, the J call TRBJ1-3, with D perhaps matching TRBD1 (6 bases). This CDR3 spans 16 amino acids. Trimming removed 2 bases from V and 2 bases from J, with 13 bases in between. Per the germline V gene, CDR1 is SGHTA and CDR2 is FQGNSA. The CDR3 DNA reads TGTGCCAGCAGCTTAATGGGGCCAGGGGCTGGAAACACCATATATTTT. Amino acid sequence: CASSLMGPGAGNTIYF.